One and the same sample provided the 6 T cell receptor beta chains below, sequenced in a study of metastatic and nonmetastatic thyroid tumors (dated by TCRdb to between 2020 and 2021). To prepare the library, PCR was applied. Sequencer: Illumina HiSeq 4000. TCRdb trimmed the raw reads at Q25, called clones with MiXCR and kept productive beta chains. For this sample the table gives some 15,000 clones, of which more than 3% were detected only once. About 25% of the sample is in the top ten clones. Before undergoing thyroid surgery, none of the patients had been given any kind of treatment. The sample was tumor tissue. These TCRs come from a female donor with papillary thyroid cancer or a benign thyroid nodule (not recorded which). Some clones in this sample may be carry-over from other donors' samples.

The chain recombines TRBV20-1 with TRBJ2-7, with 7 bases matching TRBD2. The V gene's germline CDR1 is DFQATT and CDR2 SNEGSKA (reference sequence). The CDR3 is 17 residues long. With 0 bases clipped from V and 1 base from J, the junction kept 12 bases outside the gene matches. The CDR3 spells CSARDPSRREGSYEQYF. In nucleotides, the CDR3 is TGCAGTGCTAGAGACCCCTCCCGAAGGGAGGGGTCCTACGAGCAGTACTTC.

This clone came up a few times. Here the CDR3 DNA reads TGTGCCAGCAGCAGGGGCGTATGGACCGGGGAGCTGTTTTTT. This encodes CASSRGVWTGELFF. The V gene is TRBV11-2, the J gene TRBJ2-2; the D gene is possibly TRBD1 (5 bases). Per the germline V gene, CDR1 is SGHAT and CDR2 is FQNNGV. This CDR3 is 14 amino acids long. The germline V and J ends were trimmed by 5 bases and 5 bases, with 12 bases remaining between them. The entire variable domain, with the rest obtained from reference TRBV11-2 and TRBJ2-2, is as follows: EAGVAQSPRYKIIEKRQSVAFWCNPISGHATLYWYQQILGQGPKLLIQFQNNGVVDDSQLPKDRFSAERLKGVDSTLKIQPAKLEDSAVYLCASSRGVWTGELFFGEGSRLTVL.

This clone occurred a few times. This rearrangement joins TRBV6-5 to TRBJ2-2; D gene unclear. Trimming left V 2 bases short and J 5 bases short, with 6 bases between. Per germline, CDR1 MNHEY and CDR2 SVGAGI. The CDR3 runs 13 residues. CDR3 amino acids: CASSYDSTGELFF. CDR3 in DNA: TGTGCCAGCAGTTACGATTCTACCGGGGAGCTGTTTTTT.

This clone has just a few counts. The V call is TRBV4-1, the J call TRBJ2-1; TRBD2 matches at 7 bases. This CDR3 is built from 16 residues. The V and J ends lost 0 bases and 4 bases, in that order; junction bases with no gene match: 6. The germline gives CDR1 MGHRA, CDR2 YSYEKL. The CDR3 nucleotides are TGCGCCAGCAGCCAAGAGGGAAGCGGGATATACAATGAGCAGTTCTTC. This sequence encodes CASSQEGSGIYNEQFF.

The sample holds a few counts of this clone. One junction end does not reproduce the germline sequence, and a read error may be involved. The chain combines TRBV4-1 with TRBJ2-7, with TRBD1 identical over 9 bases. This CDR3 region has 15 residues. Germline loops: CDR1 MGHRA, CDR2 YSYEKL. CDR3 in amino acids: CASSQDWTGAYEQYF. CDR3 bases: TGTGCCAGCAGCCAAGATTGGACAGGGGCCTACGAGCAGTACTTC.

This clone turned up a few times. The chain recombines TRBV6-2 or TRBV6-3 with TRBJ2-3; no clear D. V was cut by 5 bases and J by 5 bases, with 5 bases left in between. There are 11 residues in the CDR3. The germline CDR1 and CDR2 sequences are MNHEY and SVGEGT. The CDR3 DNA reads TGTGCCAGCAGTGCTGGAGATACGCAGTATTTT. Translating it yields CASSAGDTQYF.